Listed here are 13 T cell receptor beta chains from one sample, sequenced in a study of T-cell reconstitution after alpha-beta-depleted transplantation in children. Unique molecular identifiers were incorporated when the TCRbeta library was constructed. TCRdb reprocessed the PCR reads with MiXCR, giving one entry per CDR3 protein. The sample lists around 960,000 distinct CDR3 sequences, roughly 29% occurring once. Here the sequenced sample was PBMCs, mostly from graft donor cells, taken 360 days after TCRalphabeta/CD19-depleted stem cell transplant. Receptor source: a boy younger than two who had a stem cell transplant for SCID, so the T cells may come from the graft donor.

This clonotype was seen a handful of times. V is TRBV7-2 and J is TRBJ2-3; 15 bases are shared with TRBD2. CDR3 length: 17 residues. The junction had 7 bases not matched to a gene; V was cut back by 5 bases and J by 4 bases. CDR1 and CDR2 (germline): SGHTA, FQGNSA. CDR3 DNA sequence: TGTGCCAGCAGCGTACCGGGACTAGCGGGGGGATCAGATACGCAGTATTTT. Translation gives CASSVPGLAGGSDTQYF.

This clonotype was seen at least ten times. This rearrangement joins TRBV29-1 to TRBJ1-1; the D is unclear. Germline V gene data show CDR1 as SQVTM and CDR2 as ANQGSEA. The V end lost 2 bases, the J end lost 4 bases, and 14 bases lay between the germline ends. This CDR3 region has 14 residues. The CDR3 bases are TGCAGCGTTGAACAGGAGATACCGGGCACTGAAGCTTTCTTT. Its translation: CSVEQEIPGTEAFF.

The V and J genes are TRBV4-3 and TRBJ2-1; 9 positions match TRBD1. Germline CDR1 LGHNA, CDR2 YSLEER. The CDR3 is 14 residues long. V was clipped by 1 base and J by 5 bases; unmatched bases: 0. This chain's CDR3 is CASSQGTGDNEQFF. The DNA for the CDR3 is TGCGCCAGCAGCCAAGGGACAGGGGACAATGAGCAGTTCTTC.

Remarks on this clonotype: One end of the junction fails to match germline, which may point to a read error. The genes are TRBV4-1 and TRBJ2-5, with D perhaps given as TRBD1 or TRBD2 (6 bases each). The germline gives CDR1 MGHRA, CDR2 YSYEKL. The CDR3 totals 15 residues. In nucleotides, the CDR3 is TGCGCCAGCAGCCAACAACCGGGGGCCCTAGAGGCCCAGTACTTC. Translation gives CASSQQPGALEAQYF.

The J gene is TRBJ2-5, the V gene TRBV5-1; D unresolved. This CDR3 region has 13 residues. Germline V gene sequence: CDR1 SGHRS, CDR2 YFSETQ. Trimming removed 6 bases from V and 0 bases from J, with 9 bases in between. The CDR3 loop is CASTLSDQETQYF. CDR3 nucleotide sequence: TGCGCCAGCACACTGTCAGACCAAGAGACCCAGTACTTC.

This clonotype was recorded many times. The V call is TRBV18, the J call TRBJ2-5; TRBD1 is a possible D gene (6 bases). Deletions cut 3 bases from V and 2 bases from J, with 16 bases between. CDR1 KGHSH and CDR2 LQKENI come from the germline V gene. This CDR3 has 16 residues. In DNA form, the CDR3 reads TGTGCCAGCTCACCTGTTAATGGCAGGGGACAAGAGACCCAGTACTTC. This codes for CASSPVNGRGQETQYF.

This clonotype was observed a few times. The chain joins TRBV20-1 to TRBJ2-1, with 7 bases lining up with TRBD1. V trimming: 6 bases; J trimming: 9 bases; junction bases outside the gene matches: 14. The CDR3 covers 14 residues. Germline V gene data show CDR1 as DFQATT and CDR2 as SNEGSKA (reference sequence). The CDR3 nucleotides read TGCAGTGCGAGTGGACAGGACGGAAACAGTGAGCAGTTCTTC. Translated: CSASGQDGNSEQFF.

This clonotype has more than one count but fewer than ten. The V call is TRBV12-3 or TRBV12-4, the J call TRBJ2-5, with 8 bases aligning to TRBD2. The CDR3 extends over 14 amino acids. V lost 5 bases to trimming and J lost 3 bases; unmatched junction nucleotides: 5. CDR3 nucleotides: TGTGCCAGCAGTACCGGGACTAGAAAAGAGACCCAGTACTTC. Its translation: CASSTGTRKETQYF.

The table lists this clonotype with a few counts. The chain combines TRBV29-1 with TRBJ1-1, with D possibly matching TRBD1 (5 bases). Germline-derived CDR1 and CDR2 are SQVTM and ANQGSEA. The V and J ends lost 5 bases and 4 bases respectively, with 11 bases between them. The length of the CDR3 is 12 residues. The CDR3 sequence is CSVSDTVTEAFF. The CDR3 region has the DNA TGCAGCGTTTCGGACACGGTCACTGAAGCTTTCTTT.

This clonotype was seen a single time. The chain couples TRBV2 to TRBJ2-5; D tentatively reads TRBD1 or TRBD2 (5 bases each). The CDR3 consists of 15 residues. The germline gives CDR1 SNHLY, CDR2 FYNNEI. Trimming removed 11 bases at V and 4 bases at J, with 23 bases between. This CDR3 is CAGRLGVNIIETQYF. In DNA, the CDR3 is TGTGCCGGGCGGTTGGGGGTGAATATCATAGAGACCCAGTACTTC.

The table lists this clonotype with a few counts. The DNA for the CDR3 is TGTGCCAGCAGCCCTAGCGGGGGCCACGAGCAGTACTTC. Amino acids: CASSPSGGHEQYF. The chain is built from TRBV7-3 and TRBJ2-7, with 10 nucleotides matching TRBD2. Looked up from germline, CDR1 is SGHTA and CDR2 is FQGTGA. Germline trimming cut 5 bases from V and 5 bases from J; bases unmatched to any gene: 3. The CDR3 has 13 amino acids.

This chain joins TRBV20-1 and TRBJ2-2; 8 bases are a match to TRBD1. This CDR3 is 13 amino acids long. Trimming cost V 5 bases and J 7 bases; bases outside gene matches: 6. Looked up from germline, CDR1 is DFQATT and CDR2 is SNEGSKA (reference sequence). This chain's CDR3 is CSAHGQGGGELFF. CDR3 DNA sequence: TGCAGTGCTCACGGACAGGGAGGCGGGGAGCTGTTTTTT.

V usage is TRBV7-2 and J usage is TRBJ2-2; D not certain. CDR1 and CDR2 from the germline V gene are SGHTA and FQGNSA. Deletions cut 5 bases from V and 6 bases from J, with 16 bases between. The CDR3 is made up of 15 amino acids. In DNA, the CDR3 is TGTGCCAGCAGCCCCCAAGGGCCCCCCTCCGGGGAGCTGTTTTTT. Translating gives CASSPQGPPSGELFF.